Below, 19 T cell receptor beta chains from the same sample are listed, as sequenced in a study of blood T cell repertoires in COVID-19. The method was immunoSEQ multiplex PCR; TCRdb's version includes in-frame clones alone and lacks a portion of them. This table holds 270,000 or so clones, approximately 82% found once. Sequencing used peripheral blood. Every receptor here comes from a woman under 30 with acute or convalescent COVID-19.

This clone showed up just once. The chain links TRBV6-5 to TRBJ2-5, with 9 positions matching TRBD2. There are 15 residues in the CDR3. Germline V CDR1 and CDR2: MNHEY, SVGAGI. J was trimmed by 3 bases and V by 2 bases; bases with no gene match: 4. The CDR3, as DNA: TGTGCCAGCAGTTACCTAGGCGGGAGGGAAGAGACCCAGTACTTC. Amino acid sequence: CASSYLGGREETQYF.

The rearrangement links TRBV10-1 to TRBJ1-4; no firm D call. Looked up from germline, CDR1 is WNHNN and CDR2 is SYGVQD (reference sequence). The CDR3 is 14 residues long. V shed 2 bases and J shed 5 bases, with 9 bases lying between them. CDR3 in amino acids: CASSEGQLNEKLFF. The CDR3 DNA follows: TGCGCCAGCAGTGAGGGGCAGTTGAATGAAAAACTGTTTTTT.

This clone was found a few times. This CDR3 is CAISESDRGGTGELFF. In DNA, the CDR3 is TGTGCCATCAGTGAGTCGGACAGGGGAGGCACCGGGGAGCTGTTTTTT. The rearrangement links TRBV10-3 to TRBJ2-2, with TRBD1 matching 9 bases. Germline CDR1 is ENHRY and CDR2 is SYGVKD. The CDR3 is 16 residues long. The V and J ends lost 0 bases and 4 bases, in that order; junction bases with no gene match: 3.

The chain joins TRBV9 to TRBJ1-1, with D possibly being TRBD1 (5 bases). Looked up from germline, CDR1 is SGDLS and CDR2 is YYNGEE. V was clipped by 1 base and J by 0 bases, with 10 bases between them. This CDR3 has 15 residues. CDR3 bases: TGTGCCAGCAGCGTACTCCAGACAGTGAACACTGAAGCTTTCTTT. It specifies CASSVLQTVNTEAFF.

This clone was recorded a few times. The chain joins TRBV3-1 (or the pseudogene TRBV3-2) to TRBJ1-1, with 11 bases fitting TRBD1. Germline CDR1 LGHDT, CDR2 YNNKEL (reference sequence). CDR3 length: 15 amino acids. The ends lost 0 bases at V and 6 bases at J; junction bases unmatched: 3. The CDR3 is CASSQDAGQGAEAFF. CDR3 DNA: TGTGCCAGCAGCCAAGATGCGGGACAGGGGGCTGAAGCTTTCTTT.

The J gene is TRBJ2-7, the V gene TRBV7-2; the D gene is possibly TRBD2 (7 bases). The V end was cut by 5 bases, the J end by 7 bases, with 21 bases between. This CDR3 spans 15 amino acids. From germline, CDR1 is SGHTA and CDR2 FQGNSA. The CDR3 bases are TGTGCCAGCAGCGCACCCCCCGCCAGGGGAGGGGAGCAGTACTTC. It yields the protein CASSAPPARGGEQYF.

The V and J genes are TRBV19 and TRBJ2-1; a possible D gene is TRBD2 (5 bases). CDR1 and CDR2 from the germline V gene are LNHDA and SQIVND (reference sequence). The CDR3 length is 13 residues. The ends were cut back, 6 bases at V and 4 bases at J, with 10 bases in the middle. Here the CDR3 DNA reads TGTGCCAGTAGCGGCCGCGGGTACAATGAGCAGTTCTTC. It is translated as CASSGRGYNEQFF.

This clone has only a few counts. The chain combines TRBV7-2 with TRBJ1-5; TRBD1 is a possible D gene (5 bases). Germline V CDR1 and CDR2: SGHTA, FQGNSA. This CDR3 comprises 15 residues. Trimming stripped 4 bases from V and 3 bases from J, with 13 bases between. CDR3: CASSSGGSFNQPQHF. The CDR3 DNA follows: TGTGCCAGCAGCTCGGGGGGTTCCTTCAATCAGCCCCAGCATTTT.

The gene calls are TRBV7-8 and TRBJ1-1, with 8 bases fitting TRBD1. The CDR3 length is 17 residues. Germline CDR1 is SGHVS and CDR2 is FQNEAQ. Trimming at V came to 7 bases and at J to 5 bases, leaving 18 bases not matched to a gene. CDR3 sequence reads: CASTKIGTGEKRTEAFF. CDR3 DNA sequence: TGTGCCAGCACCAAGATCGGGACAGGAGAAAAAAGGACTGAAGCTTTCTTT.

This sequence joins TRBV19 and TRBJ2-2, with D tentatively TRBD2 (5 bases). Germline CDR1 LNHDA, CDR2 SQIVND (reference sequence). Between the trimmed V and J ends, which lost 4 bases and 3 bases, there was a span of 9 bases. The CDR3 contains 14 residues. The CDR3 here is CASSTSGYTGELFF. The CDR3 DNA reads as TGTGCCAGTAGTACCAGCGGATACACCGGGGAGCTGTTTTTT. Drawing the rest from reference TRBV19 and TRBJ2-2, the complete variable domain is DGGITQSPKYLFRKEGQNVTLSCEQNLNHDAMYWYRQDPGQGLRLIYYSQIVNDFQKGDIAEGYSVSREKKESFPLTVTSAQKNPTAFYLCASSTSGYTGELFFGEGSRLTVL.

The chain links TRBV5-4 to TRBJ2-7; D is possibly TRBD1 (6 bases). There are 13 residues in the CDR3. Trimming shortened V by 4 bases and J by 7 bases, and 15 bases separated the two germline ends. Germline values: CDR1 SGHNT, CDR2 YYREEE (reference sequence). The CDR3 bases are TGTGCCAGCAGCCTAGGACAGCGGCCAGAGCAGTACTTC. Its translation is CASSLGQRPEQYF.

The chain uses TRBV11-3 and TRBJ2-2; unclear D gene. This CDR3 has 14 residues. The V gene's germline CDR1 is SGHNT and CDR2 YENEEA. The V end was cut by 7 bases, the J end by 1 base, with 10 bases between. The CDR3 coding sequence is TGTGCCAGCAAATCCGGTGGGAACACCGGGGAGCTGTTTTTT. Amino acids: CASKSGGNTGELFF. The entire variable domain, with the rest obtained from reference TRBV11-3 and TRBJ2-2, is as follows: EAGVVQSPRYKIIEKKQPVAFWCNPISGHNTLYWYLQNLGQGPELLIRYENEEAVDDSQLPKDRFSAERLKGVDSTLKIQPAELGDSAVYLCASKSGGNTGELFFGEGSRLTVL.

J is TRBJ2-7 and V is TRBV6-2 or TRBV6-3; D ambiguous. In germline, CDR1 is MNHEY, CDR2 SVGEGT. This CDR3 has 14 amino acids. V was shortened by 1 base and J by 5 bases, with 12 bases between the two germline ends. The CDR3 coding sequence is TGTGCCAGCAGTTACTTAGAGGTCCGCCACGAGCAGTACTTC. As protein: CASSYLEVRHEQYF.

The gene calls are TRBV29-1 and TRBJ1-4, with 9 nucleotides matching TRBD1. This CDR3 has 15 residues. The germline gives CDR1 SQVTM, CDR2 ANQGSEA. V lost 1 base and J lost 4; bases outside the gene matches: 4. CDR3 coding DNA: TGCAGCGTTGAAGGGACAGGGGACTTTAATGAAAAACTGTTTTTT. As protein: CSVEGTGDFNEKLFF.

CDR3 protein: CASSLIGQIPTYIQASEQYF. CDR3 nucleotides: TGTGCCAGCAGCTTAATCGGTCAAATACCAACCTATATTCAGGCGTCCGAGCAGTACTTC. V is TRBV7-3 and J is TRBJ2-7; D gene uncertain. Trimming cost V 1 base and J 6 bases, with 31 bases left between them. This CDR3 has 20 amino acids. The germline V gene has CDR1 SGHTA and CDR2 FQGTGA.

The CDR3 loop is CASSPDRNSPLHF. The CDR3 nucleotides are TGTGCCAGCAGCCCGGACAGGAATTCACCCCTCCACTTT. The chain links TRBV12-3 or TRBV12-4 to TRBJ1-6; 7 nucleotides line up with TRBD1. This CDR3 is 13 amino acids long. The V segment lost 6 bases and the J segment 7 bases; nucleotides outside the gene matches: 3.

This chain uses TRBV15 with TRBJ2-7, with D maybe TRBD2 (6 bases). Per the germline V gene, CDR1 is LNHNV and CDR2 is YYDKDF (reference sequence). The CDR3 is made up of 17 amino acids. Trimming pared 1 base from V and 7 bases from J, leaving 23 bases between. CDR3 sequence reads: CATSRVLRQALEGEQYF. CDR3 nucleotides: TGTGCCACCAGCAGAGTCCTAAGGCAGGCGTTGGAGGGGGAGCAGTACTTC.

The chain uses TRBV18 and TRBJ1-2; no clear D gene. Germline V gene data show CDR1 as KGHSH and CDR2 as LQKENI. V lost 0 bases and J lost 9, with 17 bases in between. The CDR3 has 15 residues. CDR3 nucleotides: TGTGCCAGCTCACCACCCGGCGGAGGGAGTTTGCGCTACACCTTC. Its protein product is CASSPPGGGSLRYTF.

This clone appeared a single time. This chain joins TRBV20-1 and TRBJ1-5, with 7 nucleotides matching TRBD1. The CDR3 extends over 15 amino acids. The V and J ends lost 3 bases and 6 bases, in that order; junction bases with no gene match: 11. Per germline, CDR1 DFQATT and CDR2 SNEGSKA (reference sequence). CDR3 coding DNA: TGCAGTGCTAGTCGTGTAGGGCAGGGGGGTCAGCCCCAGCATTTT. Translation: CSASRVGQGGQPQHF.